This entry concerns a single T cell receptor (beta chain). The data were taken from a study of blood T cells in healthy people across ages. With a J-beta primer mix and a sample-barcoded 5' primer, a second PCR ran about 7 to 12 cycles. Using its own MiXCR run on the 5' RACE reads, TCRdb lists one record per CDR3 protein. The data show fewer than 1,000,000 distinct CDR3 sequences, with about 42% seen just once and 15% to 20% held by the top ten. The V end was cut by 4 bases, the J end by 8 bases, with 12 bases between. CDR1 and CDR2 from the germline V gene are WNHNN and SYGVQD (reference sequence). CDR3 length: 13 amino acids.

The chain combines TRBV10-1 with TRBJ2-1, with D perhaps matching TRBD2 (5 bases). Source material: blood. This TCR derives from an older man in good health. The CDR3 region has the DNA TGCGCCAGCAGTGGTGGGCTAGCTGATGAGCAGTTCTTC. Its protein product is CASSGGLADEQFF.